These 26 T cell receptor beta chains share one sample of origin, sequenced in a study of blood T cell repertoires in COVID-19. Only in-frame clones appear in the TCRdb table, and some are missing; sequencing was by immunoSEQ multiplex PCR. Of 200,000 to 300,000 clones in the sample, 88% are singletons; the top ten hold 2% to 2.5%. Sequencing was performed on PBMCs or T cells enriched from blood (not recorded which). The receptor set was obtained from a woman aged 40 to 50 with acute COVID-19.

The chain couples TRBV23-1 to TRBJ2-7, with 7 bases that match TRBD1. TRBV23-1 belongs to the ORF category, with a function that is uncertain. This CDR3 has 16 residues. After removal of 2 bases from V and 3 bases from J, the junction contained 10 bases not matched to a gene. DNA for the CDR3: TGCGCCAGCAGTCAAAAGGGGGCGGGCACGAACTACGAGCAGTACTTC. This translates into CASSQKGAGTNYEQYF.

For this clone: Other DNA variants within this sample encode the same CDR3. V is TRBV5-1 and J is TRBJ2-6; D not resolved. This CDR3 contains 15 residues. Germline CDR1 and CDR2: SGHRS and YFSETQ. V was trimmed by 3 bases and J by 0 bases, leaving 7 bases between them. CDR3 sequence reads: CASSSDSSGANVLTF. CDR3 coding DNA: TGCGCCAGCAGCTCTGACTCCTCTGGGGCCAACGTCCTGACTTTC.

CDR3 sequence: CASTGGPVAEAFF. CDR3 sequence (DNA): TGTGCCAGCACCGGGGGTCCCGTCGCTGAAGCTTTCTTT. The V and J genes are TRBV12-3 or TRBV12-4 and TRBJ1-1; tentative D call: TRBD1 (5 bases). V was pared by 7 bases and J by 6 bases, with 15 bases between. This CDR3 spans 13 amino acids.

The chain combines TRBV6-2 or TRBV6-3 with TRBJ2-7; 7 bases line up with TRBD2. V trimming: 1 base; J trimming: 1 base; junction bases outside the gene matches: 10. This CDR3 has 17 amino acids. Germline V gene sequence: CDR1 MNHEY, CDR2 SVGEGT. CDR3 loop: CASSYYPGLVLSYEQYF. CDR3 nucleotide sequence: TGTGCCAGCAGTTACTACCCTGGACTAGTGTTATCCTACGAGCAGTACTTC.

The genes are TRBV4-3 and TRBJ2-7; D is undetermined. The CDR3 totals 15 residues. Trimming shortened V by 0 bases and J by 0 bases, and 9 bases separated the two germline ends. CDR1 LGHNA and CDR2 YSLEER come from the germline V gene. The CDR3 DNA is TGCGCCAGCAGCCAAGATCACGGAGTCTCCTACGAGCAGTACTTC. It translates to CASSQDHGVSYEQYF.

The genes are TRBV6-6 and TRBJ1-3, with D possibly being TRBD1 (5 bases). The CDR3 is 16 amino acids. Deletions cut 2 bases from V and 0 bases from J, with 11 bases between. Germline V gives CDR1 MNHNY, CDR2 SVGAGI (reference sequence). CDR3: CASSYRGLHSGNTIYF. The DNA of the CDR3 is TGTGCCAGCAGTTACAGGGGCCTACACTCTGGAAACACCATATATTTT.

This chain links TRBV3-1 (or the pseudogene TRBV3-2) with TRBJ2-5; D remains ambiguous. The CDR3 is made up of 13 amino acids. Germline V gene data show CDR1 as LGHDT and CDR2 as YNNKEL (reference sequence). V lost 2 bases to trimming and J lost 5 bases, with 9 bases between them. The CDR3 bases are TGTGCCAGCAGCCAATTCGGTATGGAGACCCAGTACTTC. Translated, it gives CASSQFGMETQYF.

The chain uses TRBV6-4 and TRBJ2-5; 7 bases are a match to TRBD2. Germline CDR1 is MRHNA and CDR2 is SNTAGT. This CDR3 region has 16 residues. V trimming: 5 bases; J trimming: 3 bases; junction bases outside the gene matches: 12. CDR3 protein: CASSRLLGEGKETQYF. The CDR3 DNA reads as TGTGCCAGCAGTCGTTTGTTAGGGGAGGGAAAAGAGACCCAGTACTTC.

V is TRBV18 and J is TRBJ1-2; 9 bases are shared with TRBD1. The CDR3 has 15 amino acids. Germline V gives CDR1 KGHSH, CDR2 LQKENI. J gave up 8 bases and V 3 bases, and 10 bases lay outside the gene matches. The CDR3 protein is CASSPPLGQGSGYTF. Written as DNA, the CDR3 is TGTGCCAGCTCACCCCCGCTCGGACAGGGGAGCGGCTACACCTTC. The variable domain in full, with the rest retrieved from reference TRBV18 and TRBJ1-2, is NAGVMQNPRHLVRRRGQEARLRCSPMKGHSHVYWYRQLPEEGLKFMVYLQKENIIDESGMPKERFSAEFPKEGPSILRIQQVVRGDSAAYFCASSPPLGQGSGYTFGSGTRLTVV.

This clone has a single count. The rearrangement uses TRBV29-1 and TRBJ2-7; no clear D gene. The CDR3 runs to 12 residues. V was pared by 7 bases and J by 0 bases, with 10 bases between. Germline V CDR1 and CDR2: SQVTM, ANQGSEA. The CDR3 loop is CSAGDSSYEQYF. The CDR3 region has the DNA TGCAGCGCCGGAGACTCCTCCTACGAGCAGTACTTC.

The rearrangement links TRBV4-1 to TRBJ2-1; 7 bases agree with TRBD2. Germline CDR1 reads MGHRA; CDR2 reads YSYEKL. The CDR3 has 14 residues. V gave up 9 bases and J gave up 0 bases; unmatched junction bases: 5. The CDR3 region has the DNA TGCGCCAGTAATAGCGGGTTCTCCTACAATGAGCAGTTCTTC. It specifies CASNSGFSYNEQFF.

The genes are TRBV5-6 and TRBJ1-4, with 7 bases lining up with TRBD1. CDR1 SGHDT and CDR2 YYEEEE come from the germline V gene. The J segment lost 4 bases and the V segment lost 7 bases, leaving 7 bases of the junction unmatched. The CDR3 consists of 14 residues. The CDR3 loop reads CASGLGQLNEKLFF. CDR3 coding DNA: TGTGCCAGCGGTTTGGGACAGCTTAATGAAAAACTGTTTTTT.

This clone was counted only a few times. The CDR3 loop reads CASSLGRIAGGSTGELFF. The CDR3 DNA reads as TGTGCCAGCAGCTTAGGTCGGATAGCGGGAGGGAGCACCGGGGAGCTGTTTTTT. The V gene is TRBV11-3, the J gene TRBJ2-2; 11 bases are shared with TRBD2. Per germline, CDR1 SGHNT and CDR2 YENEEA. CDR3 length: 18 residues. V lost 1 base, J lost 4 bases, and 8 bases stayed unmatched.

This clone was counted a few times. The V and J genes are TRBV7-2 and TRBJ2-1; 8 bases agree with TRBD2. CDR3 length: 14 amino acids. Trimming at V came to 1 base and at J to 8 bases, leaving 4 bases not matched to a gene. CDR1 SGHTA and CDR2 FQGNSA come from the germline V gene. CDR3 loop: CASSLDASGYEQFF. As DNA, the CDR3 is TGTGCCAGCAGCTTAGATGCTAGCGGGTATGAGCAGTTCTTC.

The CDR3 DNA sequence: TGTGCCAGCAGAGGGGCGTCAGAGACCCAGTACTTC. Its protein product is CASRGASETQYF. This rearrangement joins TRBV2 to TRBJ2-5; D is possibly TRBD1 (5 bases). Germline V lookup: CDR1 SNHLY, CDR2 FYNNEI. The CDR3 consists of 12 residues. Deletions cut 6 bases from V and 4 bases from J, with 9 bases between.

The chain carries TRBV29-1 and TRBJ1-2; 7 bases match TRBD1. The length of the CDR3 is 14 residues. CDR1 is SQVTM and CDR2 is ANQGSEA in the germline V gene. V lost 0 bases and J lost 4; bases outside the gene matches: 5. CDR3 DNA sequence: TGCAGCGTTGAAGATCAGGGGGGACCCTATGGCTACACCTTC. This encodes CSVEDQGGPYGYTF. Using reference TRBV29-1 and TRBJ1-2 for the parts outside the CDR3, the full variable domain is SAVISQKPSRDICQRGTSLTIQCQVDSQVTMMFWYRQQPGQSLTLIATANQGSEATYESGFVIDKFPISRPNLTFSTLTVSNMSPEDSSIYLCSVEDQGGPYGYTFGSGTRLTVV.

The rearrangement uses TRBV5-1 and TRBJ2-3; the match to TRBD2 covers 7 bases. Trimming at V came to 5 bases and at J to 1 base, leaving 4 bases not matched to a gene. Germline V gene sequence: CDR1 SGHRS, CDR2 YFSETQ. The CDR3 has 14 amino acids. The CDR3: CASSRLAGTDTQYF. The CDR3 DNA reads as TGCGCCAGCAGTCGTCTAGCGGGCACAGATACGCAGTATTTT. The full variable domain, completed using reference TRBV5-1 and TRBJ2-3, is KAGVTQTPRYLIKTRGQQVTLSCSPISGHRSVSWYQQTPGQGLQFLFEYFSETQRNKGNFPGRFSGRQFSNSRSEMNVSTLELGDSALYLCASSRLAGTDTQYFGPGTRLTVL.

This clone is a singleton in its sample. CDR3 protein: CASSMSGTGLSGANVLTF. The CDR3 DNA reads TGTGCCAGTAGTATGAGTGGGACAGGACTCTCTGGGGCCAACGTCCTGACTTTC. The chain links TRBV19 to TRBJ2-6; 8 bases match TRBD1. From germline, CDR1 is LNHDA and CDR2 SQIVND (reference sequence). The CDR3 is 18 residues long. J was trimmed by 0 bases and V by 3 bases; bases with no gene match: 7.

The chain joins TRBV3-1 (or the pseudogene TRBV3-2) to TRBJ1-5; D gene ambiguous. V dropped 3 bases and J dropped 0 bases, with 9 bases sitting between them. Germline CDR1 is LGHDT and CDR2 is YNNKEL (reference sequence). The length of the CDR3 is 15 residues. The CDR3 region has the DNA TGTGCCAGCAGCCAGACATATGATAGCAATCAGCCCCAGCATTTT. Translation gives CASSQTYDSNQPQHF.

This chain joins TRBV11-3 and TRBJ2-5; 7 nucleotides agree with TRBD1. After removal of 1 base from V and 5 bases from J, the junction contained 7 bases not matched to a gene. Germline CDR1 reads SGHNT; CDR2 reads YENEEA. The CDR3 is 15 amino acids. The CDR3 spells CASSLAPGGKETQYF. CDR3 sequence (DNA): TGTGCCAGCAGCTTAGCCCCAGGGGGTAAGGAGACCCAGTACTTC. Together with reference TRBV11-3 and TRBJ2-5, the CDR3 gives the full variable domain: EAGVVQSPRYKIIEKKQPVAFWCNPISGHNTLYWYLQNLGQGPELLIRYENEEAVDDSQLPKDRFSAERLKGVDSTLKIQPAELGDSAVYLCASSLAPGGKETQYFGPGTRLLVL.

This clone has only one observation. The chain couples TRBV18 to TRBJ2-5; TRBD1 matches at 8 bases. Germline loops: CDR1 KGHSH, CDR2 LQKENI. The CDR3 runs to 16 residues. J lost 4 bases, V lost 3 bases, and 10 bases had no gene match. This CDR3 reads CASSPKTGAARETQYF. The CDR3 DNA sequence: TGTGCCAGCTCACCGAAGACAGGGGCGGCGCGAGAGACCCAGTACTTC. Together with reference TRBV18 and TRBJ2-5, the CDR3 gives the full variable domain: NAGVMQNPRHLVRRRGQEARLRCSPMKGHSHVYWYRQLPEEGLKFMVYLQKENIIDESGMPKERFSAEFPKEGPSILRIQQVVRGDSAAYFCASSPKTGAARETQYFGPGTRLLVL.

This chain joins TRBV5-6 and TRBJ2-7; a weak D match, TRBD1 (5 bases). Germline V gene lookup returns CDR1 SGHDT and CDR2 YYEEEE. The CDR3 loop spans 15 amino acids. Trimming took 0 bases from V and 2 from J, leaving 12 bases between them. The CDR3 DNA reads TGTGCCAGCAGCTTGGGGACCTTAGGGGCCTACGAGCAGTACTTC. Translating it yields CASSLGTLGAYEQYF.

The count of this clone is one. The V and J genes are TRBV6-1 and TRBJ2-7, with unresolved D. This CDR3 spans 15 amino acids. Germline assignment: CDR1 MNHNS and CDR2 SASEGT. V was pared by 1 base and J by 3 bases, with 13 bases between. In DNA, the CDR3 is TGTGCCAGCAGTGAAGTCTACCATCTTCGCTACGAGCAGTACTTC. Protein product: CASSEVYHLRYEQYF.

DNA for the CDR3: TGTGCCAGCAGCGTAGAACTAGCGGGAGGGCCCGGCACCGGGGAGCTGTTTTTT. This sequence encodes CASSVELAGGPGTGELFF. This chain links TRBV9 with TRBJ2-2; 13 bases are a match to TRBD2. Germline CDR1 SGDLS, CDR2 YYNGEE. V was clipped by 0 bases and J by 4 bases; unmatched bases: 6. This CDR3 is built from 18 residues.

The rearrangement joins TRBV9 to TRBJ2-1; 8 bases are a match to TRBD1. Germline trimming cut 1 base from V and 1 base from J; bases unmatched to any gene: 4. The CDR3 loop spans 16 amino acids. The germline gives CDR1 SGDLS, CDR2 YYNGEE. Written as DNA, the CDR3 is TGTGCCAGCAGCGTATCAGGGGGCGGGTCCTACAATGAGCAGTTCTTC. This codes for CASSVSGGGSYNEQFF.

The chain employs TRBV19 and TRBJ1-2; 12 bases map to TRBD1. CDR1 LNHDA and CDR2 SQIVND come from the germline V gene (reference sequence). V lost 0 bases and J lost 6; bases outside the gene matches: 2. There are 15 residues in the CDR3. The DNA of the CDR3 is TGTGCCAGTAGTATAGACGGGACAGGGGGCAATGGCTACACCTTC. This gives the protein CASSIDGTGGNGYTF.